This T cell receptor (beta chain) was identified during a study of blood T cell repertoires in COVID-19. Background on the study: COVID-19 samples collected from the United States, Italy and Spain covered acute and convalescent phases. T cells, B-cell-depleted T cells, or PBMCs supplied cDNA or gDNA.

This CDR3 is built from 14 residues. Trimming removed 3 bases from V and 5 bases from J, with 13 bases in between. The germline CDR1 and CDR2 sequences are SGHAT and FQNNGV. As originally analysed: Reference gene primer amplification in the assay estimated nucleated cell counts. Assay: immunoSEQ multiplex PCR; the TCRdb copy retains only in-frame clones and omits some. The V and J calls and clone size were taken over from that table, and D and trimming were inferred from the DNA. The data contain roughly 250,000 clones, approximately 90% of them singletons. The chain links TRBV11-2 to TRBJ1-2, with D possibly being TRBD1 (5 bases). This TCR was sampled from a man aged 30-40 years with acute or convalescent COVID-19. Input material: peripheral blood. CDR3 amino acids: CASSFGWGTYGYTF. CDR3 coding DNA: TGTGCCAGCAGCTTCGGCTGGGGGACTTATGGCTACACCTTC.